The clone carrying this T cell receptor (beta chain) has ten or more counts. This entry is derived from a study of Graves' ophthalmopathy and Graves' hyperthyroidism. The wider study: Samples of peripheral blood were obtained at initial diagnosis, prior to treatment of any kind.

TCR beta CDR3 regions were amplified from RNA transcripts. An opening RT-PCR round employed HTBI primers and preceded a second-round multiplex PCR. TCRdb called the multiplex PCR reads again in MiXCR, with one record for every CDR3 protein. The data show hundreds of thousands of distinct CDR3 sequences, approximately 21% seen once. Included hyperthyroidism patients were aged 18 to 65 and newly diagnosed (under 2 months' duration). Germline V gene data show CDR1 as DFQATT and CDR2 as SNEGSKA (reference sequence). The CDR3 contains 12 residues. V was cut by 3 bases and J by 4 bases, with 7 bases left in between.

Sequences were obtained from peripheral blood. This TCR derives from a woman aged 18 to 35 with stable Graves' hyperthyroidism. The V gene is TRBV20-1, the J gene TRBJ1-5; no reliable D call. The CDR3 nucleotides read TGCAGTGCTAGTTCGGGGAATCAGCCCCAGCATTTT. Translation gives CSASSGNQPQHF.